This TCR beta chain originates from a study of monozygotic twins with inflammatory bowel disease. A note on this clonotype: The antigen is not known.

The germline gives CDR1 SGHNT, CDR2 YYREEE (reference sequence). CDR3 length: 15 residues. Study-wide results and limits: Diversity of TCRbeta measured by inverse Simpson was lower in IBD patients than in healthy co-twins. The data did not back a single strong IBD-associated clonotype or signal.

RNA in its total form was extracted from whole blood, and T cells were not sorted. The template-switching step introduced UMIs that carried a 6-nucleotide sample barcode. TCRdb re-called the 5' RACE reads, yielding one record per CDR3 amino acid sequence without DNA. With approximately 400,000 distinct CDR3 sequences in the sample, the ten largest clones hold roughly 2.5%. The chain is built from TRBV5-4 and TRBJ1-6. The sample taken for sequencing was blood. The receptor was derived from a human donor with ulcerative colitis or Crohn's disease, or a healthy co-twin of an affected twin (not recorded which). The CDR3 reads CASSLKGIWNSPLHF.